These T cell receptor beta chains were read from a single sample in a study of blood T cell repertoires in COVID-19. The repertoire was sequenced with immunoSEQ multiplex PCR; TCRdb's copy has only in-frame clones and lacks some. The table records 250,000 to 300,000 clones, nearly 90% of them present only once. What was sequenced was PBMCs or T cells enriched from blood (not recorded which). The receptors originated from a woman in her 30s who had recovered from COVID-19. Both conserved end residues are part of each CDR3. The order of the fields is D gene, J gene, V gene, clone size, CDR3 protein, CDR3 DNA. D genes are given only for firm matches. Clone size appears in some rows only: once, few, many, or a class for an expanded clone.

D gene: -; J gene: TRBJ2-7; V gene: TRBV11-2; clone size: once; CDR3 protein: CASSRGLAHYEQYF; CDR3 DNA: TGTGCCAGCAGCCGAGGGCTAGCGCACTACGAGCAGTACTTC
D gene: -; J gene: TRBJ2-5; V gene: TRBV6-5; clone size: many; CDR3 protein: CASSYSEVSRETQYF; CDR3 DNA: TGTGCCAGCAGTTACTCTGAAGTCTCTCGGGAGACCCAGTACTTC
D gene: TRBD1; J gene: TRBJ2-1; V gene: TRBV24-1; clone size: -; CDR3 protein: CATSGGQATFRSYNEQFF; CDR3 DNA: TGTGCCACCAGTGGGGGACAGGCGACATTTCGTTCCTACAATGAGCAGTTCTTC
D gene: TRBD1; J gene: TRBJ2-7; V gene: TRBV18; clone size: -; CDR3 protein: CASSPYTDRGDEQYF; CDR3 DNA: TGTGCCAGCTCACCGTATACAGACAGGGGTGACGAGCAGTACTTC
D gene: TRBD1; J gene: TRBJ1-2; V gene: TRBV5-6; clone size: once; CDR3 protein: CASSLGWQGEDRALRGYTF; CDR3 DNA: TGTGCCAGCAGCTTGGGGTGGCAGGGGGAAGATAGGGCCCTCCGGGGCTACACCTTC
D gene: TRBD2; J gene: TRBJ2-1; V gene: TRBV11-2; clone size: -; CDR3 protein: CASSLRASGNYNEQFF; CDR3 DNA: TGTGCCAGCAGTCTCCGGGCTAGCGGAAACTACAATGAGCAGTTCTTC
D gene: -; J gene: TRBJ2-2; V gene: TRBV5-1; clone size: once; CDR3 protein: CASSLRMEPGVPTAGVLFF; CDR3 DNA: TGCGCCAGCAGCTTGAGGATGGAACCCGGGGTCCCAACGGCCGGAGTGCTGTTTTTT
D gene: -; J gene: TRBJ2-3; V gene: TRBV9; clone size: once; CDR3 protein: CASSAHSRRTDTQYF; CDR3 DNA: TGTGCCAGCAGCGCACACAGCCGACGCACAGATACGCAGTATTTT
D gene: -; J gene: TRBJ1-1; V gene: TRBV28; clone size: -; CDR3 protein: CASSSPLEENTEAFF; CDR3 DNA: TGTGCCAGCAGTTCCCCGCTTGAGGAGAACACTGAAGCTTTCTTT
D gene: -; J gene: TRBJ1-2; V gene: TRBV5-6; clone size: -; CDR3 protein: CASSFGGAINYGYTF; CDR3 DNA: TGTGCCAGCAGCTTTGGCGGGGCGATTAACTATGGCTACACCTTC
D gene: -; J gene: TRBJ1-2; V gene: TRBV5-6; clone size: -; CDR3 protein: CASSSGGGGYTF; CDR3 DNA: TGTGCCAGCAGCTCCGGGGGTGGTGGCTACACCTTC
D gene: -; J gene: TRBJ1-6; V gene: TRBV6-5; clone size: -; CDR3 protein: CASSYVQGTNNSPLHF; CDR3 DNA: TGTGCCAGCAGTTACGTCCAGGGGACTAATAATTCACCCCTCCACTTT
D gene: TRBD1; J gene: TRBJ1-1; V gene: TRBV18; clone size: once; CDR3 protein: CASSLDRGTEAFF; CDR3 DNA: TGTGCCAGCTCACTTGACAGGGGCACTGAAGCTTTCTTT
D gene: -; J gene: TRBJ2-7; V gene: TRBV7-6; clone size: -; CDR3 protein: CASSLMDRRGSYEQYF; CDR3 DNA: TGTGCCAGCAGCTTAATGGATCGGAGGGGATCCTACGAGCAGTACTTC
D gene: -; J gene: TRBJ2-5; V gene: TRBV11-2; clone size: -; CDR3 protein: CASSLLTGPETQYF; CDR3 DNA: TGTGCCAGCAGCTTATTAACAGGGCCAGAGACCCAGTACTTC
D gene: -; J gene: TRBJ1-1; V gene: TRBV28; clone size: -; CDR3 protein: CASSLVQGMNTEAFF; CDR3 DNA: TGTGCCAGCAGCTTAGTCCAGGGTATGAACACTGAAGCTTTCTTT
D gene: TRBD1; J gene: TRBJ1-1; V gene: TRBV4-3; clone size: -; CDR3 protein: CASSQLTGNEAFF; CDR3 DNA: TGCGCCAGCAGCCAACTGACAGGGAATGAAGCTTTCTTT
D gene: -; J gene: TRBJ1-2; V gene: TRBV6-1; clone size: -; CDR3 protein: CASSEVTGGYTF; CDR3 DNA: TGTGCCAGCAGTGAAGTTACAGGGGGCTACACCTTC